Listed here are 23 T cell receptor beta chains from one sample, sequenced in a study of T cell repertoires in cytomegalovirus infection. MiXCR was run by TCRdb on the reads, yielding one entry per CDR3 protein. The data hold 150,000 to 200,000 distinct CDR3 sequences, with about an eighth observed a single time. Sequenced sample: PBMCs. The receptors were sampled from a human donor in good health (CMV status not recorded). Some clones in this sample may be carry-over from other donors' samples.

This clonotype was observed at least ten times. This chain connects TRBV7-9 to TRBJ2-3; D not certain. The CDR3 totals 12 residues. Trimming shortened V by 3 bases and J by 4 bases, and 5 bases separated the two germline ends. CDR1 is SEHNR and CDR2 is FQNEAQ in the germline V gene (reference sequence). As DNA, the CDR3 is TGTGCCAGCAGCTTGCGATCAGATACGCAGTATTTT. As protein: CASSLRSDTQYF.

This clonotype was seen a handful of times. This chain joins TRBV18 and TRBJ2-7; the match to TRBD1 covers 10 bases. This CDR3 has 15 amino acids. CDR1 and CDR2 (germline): KGHSH, LQKENI. Losses at the gene ends were 6 bases for V and 0 bases for J; bases not matched to a gene: 5. The CDR3: CASSPGTGASYEQYF. The CDR3 nucleotides read TGTGCCAGCTCGCCCGGGACAGGGGCCTCCTACGAGCAGTACTTC.

The rearrangement links TRBV19 to TRBJ2-7; D not resolved. Trimming took 2 bases from V and 3 from J, leaving 8 bases between them. Germline CDR1 reads LNHDA; CDR2 reads SQIVND (reference sequence). The CDR3 extends over 13 amino acids. CDR3 in DNA: TGTGCCAGTAGTATATATTACAGCTACGAGCAGTACTTC. It codes for CASSIYYSYEQYF.

This clonotype showed up many times. The J gene is TRBJ1-1, the V gene TRBV7-9, with D maybe TRBD1 (6 bases). CDR1 is SEHNR, CDR2 FQNEAQ, per germline (reference sequence). The V end lost 4 bases, the J end lost 6 bases, and 15 bases lay between the germline ends. The CDR3 is made up of 14 amino acids. The CDR3 region has the DNA TGTGCCAGCAGCTCTCGTGGGGGCACGTCTGAAGCTTTCTTT. Translating gives CASSSRGGTSEAFF.

The chain is built from TRBV6-1 and TRBJ1-4, with TRBD1 identical over 12 bases. V gave up 4 bases and J gave up 8 bases; unmatched junction bases: 11. The CDR3 extends over 17 amino acids. Germline assignment: CDR1 MNHNS and CDR2 SASEGT. The chain's CDR3 is CASSVGQGASREEKLFF. In DNA, the CDR3 is TGTGCCAGCAGTGTGGGACAGGGGGCGAGTAGAGAAGAAAAACTGTTTTTT.

The chain links TRBV7-9 to TRBJ1-6; the match to TRBD1 covers 8 bases. The V and J ends lost 1 base and 9 bases, in that order; junction bases with no gene match: 5. This CDR3 comprises 15 residues. Germline V gene sequence: CDR1 SEHNR, CDR2 FQNEAQ (reference sequence). The CDR3 spells CASSLVQGASSPLHF. The CDR3 region has the DNA TGTGCCAGCAGCTTAGTCCAGGGGGCGAGTTCACCCCTCCACTTT.

The rearrangement joins TRBV28 to TRBJ2-1; D is ambiguous. This CDR3 is 12 amino acids long. Germline V gene sequence: CDR1 MDHEN, CDR2 SYDVKM. Trimming stripped 3 bases from V and 12 bases from J, with 12 bases between. The DNA for the CDR3 is TGTGCCAGCAGTTTTAGAAGGGCTGCGCAGTTCTTC. As protein: CASSFRRAAQFF.

The chain couples TRBV19 to TRBJ2-6; maybe TRBD2 (6 bases). Germline CDR1 and CDR2: LNHDA and SQIVND (reference sequence). The CDR3 has 14 amino acids. The germline V and J ends were trimmed by 8 bases and 0 bases, with 8 bases remaining between them. CDR3: CASSGVSGANVLTF. The DNA for the CDR3 is TGTGCCAGTTCGGGGGTCTCTGGGGCCAACGTCCTGACTTTC.

This clonotype appeared a few times. The genes are TRBV20-1 and TRBJ2-1; 7 bases line up with TRBD2. V lost 6 bases, J lost 2 bases, and 16 bases stayed unmatched. The germline gives CDR1 DFQATT, CDR2 SNEGSKA (reference sequence). The CDR3 runs to 17 residues. For the CDR3, the DNA is TGCAGTGCCAAAGGCGGGAGAGGCGGGGGAACCTACAATGAGCAGTTCTTC. Its protein is CSAKGGRGGGTYNEQFF.

The CDR3 region has the DNA TGTGCCAGCAGCGACGCGGCTAGCGGGGGCTGGGATACGCAGTATTTT. Translating gives CASSDAASGGWDTQYF. The chain uses TRBV6-4 and TRBJ2-3; 10 bases line up with TRBD2. The CDR3 has 16 residues. Trimming took 6 bases from V and 6 from J; bases not matched to a gene: 12. Germline V gene lookup returns CDR1 MRHNA and CDR2 SNTAGT.

This clonotype was detected ten times or more. The J gene is TRBJ1-2, the V gene TRBV12-3 or TRBV12-4; the D is unclear. The CDR3 has 14 amino acids. Trimming took 3 bases from V and 1 from J, leaving 9 bases between them. For the CDR3, the DNA is TGTGCCAGCAGTTTGGCCGGGAATAACTATGGCTACACCTTC. Amino acids: CASSLAGNNYGYTF.

This clonotype was found many times. The chain employs TRBV15 and TRBJ2-1, with 7 bases lining up with TRBD2. There are 16 residues in the CDR3. V shed 0 bases and J 2 bases; nucleotides not matched to a gene: 4. The germline CDR1 and CDR2 sequences are LNHNV and YYDKDF (reference sequence). DNA of the CDR3: TGTGCCACCAGCAGAGATAGGGCGGGAGCCTACAATGAGCAGTTCTTC. Translated: CATSRDRAGAYNEQFF.

The V call is TRBV12-5, the J call TRBJ1-4; D ambiguous. V dropped 4 bases and J dropped 8 bases, with 8 bases sitting between them. The CDR3 is 12 residues long. Looked up from germline, CDR1 is LGHNT and CDR2 is FRNRAP. This CDR3 is CASGSYGEKLFF. CDR3 DNA: TGTGCTAGTGGTTCGTACGGAGAAAAACTGTTTTTT.

Many counts were recorded for this clonotype. The gene calls are TRBV12-3 or TRBV12-4 and TRBJ1-5; TRBD1 matches at 11 bases. This CDR3 has 16 residues. Losses at the gene ends were 6 bases for V and 1 base for J; bases not matched to a gene: 5. CDR3 sequence (DNA): TGTGCCAGCAGAGCCGGGACAGGGGGAAGCAATCAGCCCCAGCATTTT. Amino acid sequence: CASRAGTGGSNQPQHF.

The table lists this clonotype with many counts. The gene calls are TRBV20-1 and TRBJ2-7; 13 positions agree with TRBD2. The germline V gene encodes CDR1 DFQATT and CDR2 SNEGSKA (reference sequence). V gave up 8 bases and J gave up 2 bases; unmatched junction bases: 18. This CDR3 has 18 amino acids. CDR3 nucleotide sequence: TGCAGTTCCCCGGGACTAGCGGGGTCCCGACCGAACCCCTACGAGCAGTACTTC. It specifies CSSPGLAGSRPNPYEQYF.

This clonotype was recorded many times. The J gene is TRBJ2-7, the V gene TRBV4-1; TRBD1 aligns across 12 bases. The CDR3 spans 15 residues. V trimming: 8 bases; J trimming: 4 bases; junction bases outside the gene matches: 9. Germline V gene sequence: CDR1 MGHRA, CDR2 YSYEKL. The CDR3 reads CASGPGQGAGYEQYF. The CDR3 bases are TGCGCCAGCGGACCGGGACAGGGGGCCGGGTACGAGCAGTACTTC.

This clonotype was observed many times. J is TRBJ2-7 and V is TRBV7-3; D is unresolved. Germline CDR1 SGHTA, CDR2 FQGTGA. V lost 3 bases, J lost 0 bases, and 12 bases lay in between. The CDR3 contains 15 residues. The CDR3 here is CASSFGPVSSYEQYF. The CDR3 bases are TGTGCCAGCAGCTTCGGACCCGTTAGCTCCTACGAGCAGTACTTC.

This clonotype came up a few times. V usage is TRBV6-2 or TRBV6-3 and J usage is TRBJ2-3; D ambiguous. The CDR3 contains 13 residues. Germline V gives CDR1 MNHEY, CDR2 SVGEGT. V lost 6 bases to trimming and J lost 0 bases, with 7 bases between them. CDR3 nucleotides: TGTGCCAGCAGGGATCTCAGCACAGATACGCAGTATTTT. This codes for CASRDLSTDTQYF.

The table lists this clonotype with a few counts. This chain uses TRBV29-1 with TRBJ1-1; the D is unclear. Germline CDR1 reads SQVTM; CDR2 reads ANQGSEA. Trimming cost V 0 bases and J 1 base, with 9 bases left between them. CDR3 size: 14 residues. CDR3 region: CSVEDRGPNTEAFF. CDR3 DNA: TGCAGCGTTGAAGATCGGGGTCCGAACACTGAAGCTTTCTTT.

This clonotype was seen a handful of times. This chain uses TRBV12-3 or TRBV12-4 with TRBJ2-1; D is uncertain. This CDR3 is built from 14 residues. Trimming pared 8 bases from V and 0 bases from J, leaving 11 bases between. The CDR3 region is CASVSRDSYNEQFF. In DNA form, the CDR3 reads TGTGCCAGCGTCTCAAGGGACTCCTACAATGAGCAGTTCTTC.

V gene TRBV28 combines with J gene TRBJ1-5; TRBD1 might be the D (5 bases). Germline values: CDR1 MDHEN, CDR2 SYDVKM. Trimming cost V 7 bases and J 2 bases, with 18 bases left between them. The CDR3 loop spans 16 amino acids. CDR3 sequence (DNA): TGTGCCAGCATTACCGGGAATGGAGGGGGCAATCAGCCCCAGCATTTT. It yields the protein CASITGNGGGNQPQHF. Full variable domain (outside the CDR3, taken from reference TRBV28 and TRBJ1-5): DVKVTQSSRYLVKRTGEKVFLECVQDMDHENMFWYRQDPGLGLRLIYFSYDVKMKEKGDIPEGYSVSREKKERFSLILESASTNQTSMYLCASITGNGGGNQPQHFGDGTRLSIL.

This clonotype was detected ten times or more. The chain couples TRBV7-9 to TRBJ1-3, with TRBD1 as a possible D gene (5 bases). Germline loops: CDR1 SEHNR, CDR2 FQNEAQ (reference sequence). Trimming cost V 7 bases and J 12 bases, with 25 bases left between them. The CDR3 contains 15 residues. CDR3 in amino acids: CASNPPDGAHRFIYF. CDR3 nucleotides: TGTGCCAGCAACCCCCCAGATGGGGCCCACCGTTTCATATATTTT.

This clonotype was observed once. The rearrangement links TRBV29-1 to TRBJ1-5; 10 bases line up with TRBD1. This CDR3 has 14 amino acids. Germline V gives CDR1 SQVTM, CDR2 ANQGSEA. The junction had 4 bases not matched to a gene; V was cut back by 6 bases and J by 2 bases. Here the CDR3 DNA reads TGCAGCGTCCGGGACAGGGGAGGCAATCAGCCCCAGCATTTT. It translates to CSVRDRGGNQPQHF.